This is a list of T cell receptor beta chains from one sample in a study of T cell changes during pregnancy in multiple sclerosis. This table comes from immunoSEQ multiplex PCR, and its TCRdb copy is limited to in-frame clones, with some not included. The data hold about 73,000 clones, with about 92% observed a single time. The source was peripheral blood, collected in the third trimester of pregnancy. All receptors derive from a female donor in good health, enrolled as a control in a pregnancy study. Each CDR3 is given with its conserved first and last residue.

j_call,v_call,cdr3_aa
TRBJ1-1,TRBV2,CASSDTGGRTEAFF
TRBJ2-7,TRBV28,CASSSPDGVYEQYF
TRBJ2-1,TRBV28,CASGTSGRHEQFF
TRBJ1-5,TRBV7-8,CASSSYPGARDQPQHF
TRBJ2-7,TRBV19,CASSPGQGAYEQYF
TRBJ2-2,TRBV7-9,CASSSTTGVSSTGELFF
TRBJ1-4,TRBV5-4,CASSHSATNEKLFF
TRBJ2-1,TRBV28,CASSFDRGMDEQFF
TRBJ1-1,TRBV6-1,CASSEGTGLHTEAFF
TRBJ2-5,TRBV18,CASSPRARETQYF
TRBJ1-5,TRBV25-1,CASSEGGGEHQPQHF
TRBJ2-5,TRBV27,CASRHPAGGETQYF
TRBJ1-2,TRBV4-2,CASSQDWGGRGYTF
TRBJ1-1,TRBV30,CAWRRTGQQEGWNTEAFF
TRBJ2-3,TRBV5-4,CASSLIRQGADTQYF
TRBJ2-7,TRBV6-1,CASSRWTGDITEQYF
TRBJ2-4,TRBV27,CASSLNSGLAKNIQYF
TRBJ1-3,TRBV9,CASSAADRDSGNTIYF